The clone carrying this T cell receptor (beta chain) was recorded many times. The sample belongs to a study of T-cell memory formation after mild COVID-19. The TCR alpha and TCR beta cDNA libraries, bearing sample barcodes and UMIs, were generated by 5'RACE using constant-segment primers. TCRdb re-analysed the 5' RACE reads in MiXCR, keeping a single row per CDR3 protein. The sample lists fewer than 600,000 distinct CDR3 sequences, less than 25% seen once, with roughly 8.1% in the top ten. Sequencing was carried out using PBMCs or a T cell subset sorted from them (not recorded which). The origin of this receptor is an adult woman who had mild COVID-19 (a few samples of this study predate the infection). Cell type and time point are not known.

The CDR3: CASSSRPTRSYEQYF. For the CDR3, the DNA is TGTGCCAGCAGCTCACGCCCTACCCGGAGTTACGAGCAGTACTTC. V and J are TRBV12-3 or TRBV12-4 and TRBJ2-7; D call uncertain. The CDR3 spans 15 residues. V shed 6 bases and J shed 4 bases, with 19 bases lying between them.